What follows describes a single T cell receptor (beta chain). This CDR3 is also generated by other DNA sequences in the sample. This record comes from a study of blood T cell repertoires in COVID-19. Study-wide context: Acute and convalescent COVID-19 samples came from the United States, Italy and Spain.

The V gene lost 5 bases and the J gene lost 4 bases, with 10 bases spanning the gap. Per the germline V gene, CDR1 is KGHDR and CDR2 is SFDVKD. This CDR3 region has 13 residues. Profiled with immunoSEQ multiplex PCR; TCRdb holds only in-frame clones, not every one. The table records approximately 210,000 clones, around 88% of them present only once. The clonotype originates from a woman in her 50s with acute or convalescent COVID-19. Material for sequencing was peripheral blood. The chain is built from TRBV24-1 and TRBJ1-1, with D tentatively TRBD1 (5 bases). This CDR3 is CATSVGRGTEAFF. The CDR3 nucleotides are TGTGCCACCAGTGTAGGGAGGGGCACTGAAGCTTTCTTT.